This record looks at one T cell receptor beta chain sequence and its context. Antigen specificity is unknown. Every PCR got spiked synthetic TCR analog templates. The table came from immunoSEQ multiplex PCR; TCRdb's copy has only in-frame clones and leaves some out. This table has 70,000 to 90,000 clones, 85% appearing once. CDR1 and CDR2 from the germline V gene are GTSNPN and SVGIG (reference sequence). The ends were cut back, 2 bases at V and 2 bases at J, with 7 bases in the middle. This CDR3 is built from 13 residues. Time point given: pretreatment peripheral blood. Locally advanced or metastatic urothelial carcinoma was present in patients. This entry belongs to a study of PD-L1 blockade in urothelial cancer. Overall study: At 6 weeks and at 3 weeks (second dose) after treatment start, blood was analyzed.

Study-wide points: Lower than median blood TCR clonality before treatment predicted better survival.

Sequences were derived from PBMCs, sampled around atezolizumab (anti-PD-L1) treatment. The V and J genes are TRBV30 and TRBJ1-5; D is unresolved. The TCR originated in a man aged 55-75 years with urothelial cancer. CDR3 coding DNA: TGTGCCTGGAGTAGACGGGGCAATCAGCCCCAGCATTTT. It is translated as CAWSRRGNQPQHF.